Listed here are 11 T cell receptor beta chains from one sample, sequenced in a study of cytomegalovirus exposure and HLA in healthy donors. Assay: immunoSEQ multiplex PCR; the TCRdb copy retains only in-frame clones and omits some. The sample holds a few hundred thousand clones, approximately 90% seen once. The material sequenced was PBMCs. The receptors here all came from a woman aged 18-30 years in good health and CMV-seronegative.

DNA of the CDR3: TGCGCCAGCAGCCAAGGGGGAGCCTACGAGCAGTACTTC. Translation gives CASSQGGAYEQYF. The chain is built from TRBV4-3 and TRBJ2-7, with a tentative D call TRBD2 (5 bases). The length of the CDR3 is 13 residues. V was trimmed by 1 base and J by 2 bases, leaving 6 bases between them. Germline assignment: CDR1 LGHNA and CDR2 YSLEER.

The CDR3 protein is CASSLDRGENSNQPQHF. Written as DNA, the CDR3 is TGTGCCAGCAGCTTGGACAGGGGGGAAAATAGCAATCAGCCCCAGCATTTT. The V and J genes are TRBV5-6 and TRBJ1-5; TRBD1 aligns across 8 bases. Germline V lookup: CDR1 SGHDT, CDR2 YYEEEE. V was clipped by 0 bases and J by 0 bases; unmatched bases: 5. This CDR3 has 17 amino acids.

The rearrangement uses TRBV9 and TRBJ2-3; 7 bases align to TRBD2. V dropped 3 bases and J dropped 2; count of bases not matched to a gene: 6. The CDR3 covers 15 residues. CDR1 SGDLS and CDR2 YYNGEE come from the germline V gene. The CDR3 protein is CASSGEAGITDTQYF. In DNA form, the CDR3 reads TGTGCCAGCAGCGGCGAAGCGGGGATCACAGATACGCAGTATTTT.

As concerns this clone: This may arise from a read error, as a much more abundant clone is one base away. Distinct nucleotide sequences in the sample also encode this CDR3. The gene calls are TRBV13 and TRBJ2-3; D not certain. The CDR3 runs 12 residues. Trimming left V 5 bases short and J 0 bases short, with 3 bases between. Germline CDR1 and CDR2: PRHDT and FYEKMQ (reference sequence). CDR3 loop: CASSPSTDTQYF. In DNA, the CDR3 is TGTGCCAGCAGCCCAAGCACAGATACGCAGTATTTT. The variable domain in full, with the rest retrieved from reference TRBV13 and TRBJ2-3, is AAGVIQSPRHLIKEKRETATLKCYPIPRHDTVYWYQQGPGQDPQFLISFYEKMQSDKGSIPDRFSAQQFSDYHSELNMSSLELGDSALYFCASSPSTDTQYFGPGTRLTVL.

This rearrangement joins TRBV7-2 to TRBJ2-1, with 10 bases lining up with TRBD2. This CDR3 region has 14 residues. The V gene end was trimmed by 1 base and the J gene end by 9 bases; junction bases not matched to a gene: 3. The germline CDR1 and CDR2 sequences are SGHTA and FQGNSA. In nucleotides, the CDR3 is TGTGCCAGCAGCTTAGTAGCGGGAGGCCGTGAGCAGTTCTTC. Protein sequence: CASSLVAGGREQFF.

V usage is TRBV6-6 and J usage is TRBJ2-7, with D maybe TRBD1 (5 bases). This CDR3 is 14 amino acids long. Germline V gene sequence: CDR1 MNHNY, CDR2 SVGAGI (reference sequence). The ends were cut back, 6 bases at V and 0 bases at J, with 12 bases in the middle. This chain's CDR3 is CASRSVGDSYEQYF. CDR3 bases: TGTGCCAGCAGGTCCGTAGGGGACTCCTACGAGCAGTACTTC.

The chain recombines TRBV7-9 with TRBJ2-1; 7 nucleotides line up with TRBD2. The CDR3 is 14 residues long. The germline gives CDR1 SEHNR, CDR2 FQNEAQ (reference sequence). Trimming removed 6 bases from V and 3 bases from J; junction bases left unmatched: 5. The CDR3 DNA reads as TGTGCCAGCAGTTTGCTAGCGGTCTACAATGAGCAGTTCTTC. Translation gives CASSLLAVYNEQFF.

The V call is TRBV4-2, the J call TRBJ2-7; 8 bases align to TRBD2. Germline assignment: CDR1 LGHNA and CDR2 YNFKEQ. The V gene end was trimmed by 3 bases and the J gene end by 2 bases; junction bases not matched to a gene: 6. This CDR3 comprises 15 residues. The CDR3 sequence: CASSQTLAGPYEQYF. CDR3 DNA: TGTGCCAGCAGCCAGACGTTAGCGGGACCCTACGAGCAGTACTTC.

In DNA, the CDR3 is TGTGCCAGCAGCGTAGACAGCTACGCAACTAATGAAAAACTGTTTTTT. Protein: CASSVDSYATNEKLFF. The chain has TRBV9 and TRBJ1-4; D ambiguous. CDR1 and CDR2 (germline): SGDLS, YYNGEE. CDR3 length equals 16 residues. The V gene lost 0 bases and the J gene lost 0 bases, with 9 bases spanning the gap.

The chain links TRBV11-2 to TRBJ2-7; D perhaps matches TRBD2 (7 bases). With 4 bases removed from V and 3 bases from J, the gap between germline ends came to 19 bases. This CDR3 has 16 residues. The V gene's germline CDR1 is SGHAT and CDR2 FQNNGV. The CDR3 reads CASSSLRGGAIYEQYF. DNA for the CDR3: TGTGCCAGCAGCTCCCTTAGGGGGGGAGCTATCTACGAGCAGTACTTC.

The chain uses TRBV27 and TRBJ2-1; D not certain. The germline gives CDR1 MNHEY, CDR2 SMNVEV (reference sequence). The CDR3 is 12 amino acids. The V gene lost 0 bases and the J gene lost 5 bases, with 2 bases spanning the gap. The CDR3 DNA follows: TGTGCCAGCAGTTTATCCAACAATGAGCAGTTCTTC. It specifies CASSLSNNEQFF.